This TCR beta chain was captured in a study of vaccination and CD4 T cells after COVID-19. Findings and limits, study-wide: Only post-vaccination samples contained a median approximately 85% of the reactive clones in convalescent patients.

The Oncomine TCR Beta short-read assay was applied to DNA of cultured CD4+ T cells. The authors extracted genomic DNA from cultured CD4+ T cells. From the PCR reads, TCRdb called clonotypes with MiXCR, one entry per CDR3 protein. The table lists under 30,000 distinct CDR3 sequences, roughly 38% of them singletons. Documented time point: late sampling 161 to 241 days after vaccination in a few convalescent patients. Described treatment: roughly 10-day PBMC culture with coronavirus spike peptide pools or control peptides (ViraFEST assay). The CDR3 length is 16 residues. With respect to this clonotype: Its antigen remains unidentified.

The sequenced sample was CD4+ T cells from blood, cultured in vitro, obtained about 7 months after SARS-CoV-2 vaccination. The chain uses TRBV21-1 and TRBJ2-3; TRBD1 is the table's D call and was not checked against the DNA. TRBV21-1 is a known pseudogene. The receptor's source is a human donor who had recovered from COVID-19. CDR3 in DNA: TGTGCCAGCAGCAAAGGCGACAGTCGGGCCACAGATACGCAGTATTTT. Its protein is CASSKGDSRATDTQYF.